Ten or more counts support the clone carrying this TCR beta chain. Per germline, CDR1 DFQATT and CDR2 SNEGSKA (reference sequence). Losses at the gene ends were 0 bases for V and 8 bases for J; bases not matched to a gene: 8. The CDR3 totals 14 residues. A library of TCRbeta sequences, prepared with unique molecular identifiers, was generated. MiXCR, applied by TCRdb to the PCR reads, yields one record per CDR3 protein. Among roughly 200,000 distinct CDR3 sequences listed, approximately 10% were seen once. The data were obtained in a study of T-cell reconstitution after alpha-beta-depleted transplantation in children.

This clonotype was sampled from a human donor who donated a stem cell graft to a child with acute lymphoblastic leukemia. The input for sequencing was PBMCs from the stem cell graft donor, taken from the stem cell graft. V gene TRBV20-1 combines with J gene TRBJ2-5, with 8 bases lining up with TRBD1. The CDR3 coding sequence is TGCAGTGCTAGAGATAGGCAGGGGGCCACAACCCAGTACTTC. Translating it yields CSARDRQGATTQYF.